The following is a TCR beta chain sequence with its context. Its cognate antigen is unknown. The data were taken from a study of cytotoxic CD8 clonotypes in ibrutinib-treated CLL. Study-wide context: Samples had a mean of roughly 230,000 productive templates and some 88,000 productive rearrangements. Findings and caveats of the study: Public clonotypes, rarely seen, contracted or held steady on treatment.

Germline trimming cut 1 base from V and 0 bases from J; bases unmatched to any gene: 4. Germline CDR1 and CDR2: LGHNA and YSLEER. CDR3 length: 17 amino acids. Assay: immunoSEQ multiplex PCR; the TCRdb copy retains only in-frame clones and omits some. The table lists some 140,000 clones, approximately 90% of them singletons. The starting material was PBMCs, obtained after 12 months of ibrutinib treatment. This sequence originates from a human donor with chronic lymphocytic leukemia. This chain links TRBV4-3 with TRBJ2-2, with 8 nucleotides matching TRBD2. CDR3 loop: CASSQGPGLANTGELFF. Here the CDR3 DNA reads TGCGCCAGCAGCCAAGGGCCGGGACTAGCGAACACCGGGGAGCTGTTTTTT.